A selection of T cell receptor beta chains follows, all from one sample in a study of cytomegalovirus exposure and HLA in healthy donors. Measured with immunoSEQ multiplex PCR; TCRdb has only the in-frame clones, and not every one. This repertoire shows about 220,000 clones, over 75% found once; its top ten account for about 1.7%. Material for sequencing was PBMCs. Receptors were obtained from a male donor in good health and CMV-seronegative. Each CDR3 is given with its conserved first and last residue. The D gene is left open where the match is weak. Some rows have no size entry. The others give once, few or many, or a class for an expanded clone.

size: .; J: TRBJ2-2; D: TRBD2; V: TRBV5-4; DNA: TGTGCCAGCAGCTTGGCCACGGTGGGGACTAGGACCGGGGAGCTGTTTTTT; CDR3: CASSLATVGTRTGELFF
size: .; J: TRBJ2-1; D: TRBD1; V: TRBV4-3; DNA: TGCGCCAGCAGCCAAGTAGGTTCGGGACAGACCTACAATGAGCAGTTCTTC; CDR3: CASSQVGSGQTYNEQFF
size: few; J: TRBJ2-3; D: TRBD1; V: TRBV29-1; DNA: TGCAGCGTTGGCAACAGGGGGCGCGCAGATACGCAGTATTTT; CDR3: CSVGNRGRADTQYF
size: .; J: TRBJ1-3; D: .; V: TRBV27; DNA: TGTGCCAGCAGTTCATCACAGGGAAACACCATATATTTT; CDR3: CASSSSQGNTIYF
size: .; J: TRBJ1-1; D: .; V: TRBV27; DNA: TGTGCCAGCAGTTTATGGGCTGGGTCCCGACCTGAAGCTTTCTTT; CDR3: CASSLWAGSRPEAFF
size: .; J: TRBJ2-7; D: TRBD1; V: TRBV5-1; DNA: TGCGCCAGCAGCTTCCGGACAGGGACGCAGTACGAGCAGTACTTC; CDR3: CASSFRTGTQYEQYF
size: .; J: TRBJ2-1; D: TRBD2; V: TRBV11-3; DNA: TGTGCCAGCAGCGTTAGCGGGGGGCCTTACAATGAGCAGTTCTTC; CDR3: CASSVSGGPYNEQFF
size: once; J: TRBJ2-7; D: .; V: TRBV6-1; DNA: TGTGCCAGCACTTTACAGGACTACTACGAGCAGTACTTC; CDR3: CASTLQDYYEQYF
size: .; J: TRBJ1-3; D: .; V: TRBV4-1; DNA: TGCGCCAGCAGGCCTATAACTGGAAACACCATATATTTT; CDR3: CASRPITGNTIYF
size: .; J: TRBJ2-5; D: TRBD1; V: TRBV5-1; DNA: TGCGCCAGCAGAGTCCCTTACAGGGGGGCAGAGACCCAGTACTTC; CDR3: CASRVPYRGAETQYF
size: many; J: TRBJ2-3; D: TRBD2; V: TRBV6-4; DNA: TGTGCCAGCAGTGAGGGTAGCGGGGGGGCCAAGGATACGCAGTATTTT; CDR3: CASSEGSGGAKDTQYF
size: once; J: TRBJ2-7; D: .; V: TRBV28; DNA: TGTGCCAGCAGTTTAGGTCCAGGCGACTCCTACGAGCAGTACTTC; CDR3: CASSLGPGDSYEQYF
size: .; J: TRBJ2-1; D: .; V: TRBV11-3; DNA: TGTGCCAGCAGCTACTATGCGGGCGAGGACAATGAGCAGTTCTTC; CDR3: CASSYYAGEDNEQFF
size: .; J: TRBJ2-3; D: TRBD1; V: TRBV6-4; DNA: TGTGCCAGCAGTGAAGGACAGGGGGCAGATACGCAGTATTTT; CDR3: CASSEGQGADTQYF
size: .; J: TRBJ2-1; D: .; V: TRBV7-3; DNA: TGTGCCAGCAGCTTAATGCGGGACCCCTACAATGAGCAGTTCTTC; CDR3: CASSLMRDPYNEQFF
size: .; J: TRBJ1-1; D: .; V: TRBV7-2; DNA: TGTGCCAGCAGCTTAGATGGGGGCCGTTACACTGAAGCTTTCTTT; CDR3: CASSLDGGRYTEAFF
size: .; J: TRBJ1-5; D: .; V: TRBV5-8; DNA: TGTGCCAGCAGCTCAAACAGCCCCTTTGAGCCCCAGCATTTT; CDR3: CASSSNSPFEPQHF
size: .; J: TRBJ1-3; D: .; V: TRBV10-3; DNA: TGTGCCATCATGGCAGACTTTAGCTCTGGAAACACCATATATTTT; CDR3: CAIMADFSSGNTIYF
size: .; J: TRBJ2-3; D: .; V: TRBV19; DNA: TGTGCCAGTAGTATCCTGTTCGGGGGCACAGATACGCAGTATTTT; CDR3: CASSILFGGTDTQYF
size: .; J: TRBJ1-1; D: TRBD1; V: TRBV11-2; DNA: TGTGCCAGCAGCTCCGTCTCGTGGTCAGGGGGCAAGGGCACTGAAGCTTTCTTT; CDR3: CASSSVSWSGGKGTEAFF
size: .; J: TRBJ1-1; D: TRBD1; V: TRBV4-3; DNA: TGCGCCAGCAGCCAAGATTTGGGACAGGGGAGGACTGAAGCTTTCTTT; CDR3: CASSQDLGQGRTEAFF
size: .; J: TRBJ2-4; D: TRBD1; V: TRBV30; DNA: TGTGCCTGGACCGCCCTGGGCGGGACAGGCTCCTTAGCCAAAAACATTCAGTACTTC; CDR3: CAWTALGGTGSLAKNIQYF
size: .; J: TRBJ2-2; D: TRBD1; V: TRBV5-6; DNA: TGTGCCAGCAGCCGACAGGGCTCCGGGGAGCTGTTTTTT; CDR3: CASSRQGSGELFF
size: medium-sized; J: TRBJ2-1; D: TRBD2; V: TRBV27; DNA: TGTGCCAGCAGTAACCCGACTAGCGGGAATGAGCAGTTCTTC; CDR3: CASSNPTSGNEQFF
size: .; J: TRBJ2-5; D: .; V: TRBV20-1; DNA: TGCAGTGCTATACAAGAGACCCAGTACTTC; CDR3: CSAIQETQYF
size: few; J: TRBJ2-5; D: TRBD1; V: TRBV5-4; DNA: TGTGCCAGCAGCTCGGACAGGGAAGAGACCCAGTACTTC; CDR3: CASSSDREETQYF
size: .; J: TRBJ2-2; D: TRBD1; V: TRBV6-5; DNA: TGTGCCAGCAGTTACGGGGACAGGGAAACCGGGGAGCTGTTTTTT; CDR3: CASSYGDRETGELFF
size: .; J: TRBJ1-1; D: TRBD1; V: TRBV4-3; DNA: TGCGCCAGCAGCCAAGATCGCGAAGGGGGCCCCACTGAAGCTTTCTTT; CDR3: CASSQDREGGPTEAFF
size: .; J: TRBJ1-4; D: TRBD1; V: TRBV18; DNA: TGTGCCAGCTCACCACCGGGTTCGGGGACAGGGATAGAGGAACTGTTTTTT; CDR3: CASSPPGSGTGIEELFF
size: few; J: TRBJ2-2; D: TRBD1; V: TRBV15; DNA: TGTGCCACCAGCGTGGGACAGGCCGACACCGGGGAGCTGTTTTTT; CDR3: CATSVGQADTGELFF
size: few; J: TRBJ2-3; D: TRBD2; V: TRBV28; DNA: TGTGCCAGCCGGACTAGCGGGAGAAGCACAGATACGCAGTATTTT; CDR3: CASRTSGRSTDTQYF
size: .; J: TRBJ1-2; D: TRBD1; V: TRBV19; DNA: TGTGCCAGTAGTATAAAGGGGGGACAGGGGTTTCATGGCTACACCTTC; CDR3: CASSIKGGQGFHGYTF
size: .; J: TRBJ1-2; D: .; V: TRBV21-1; DNA: TGTGCCAGCGGGCCGTCACGACCCTATGGCTACACCTTC; CDR3: CASGPSRPYGYTF
size: .; J: TRBJ2-5; D: .; V: TRBV7-3; DNA: TGTGCCAGCAGCATAACCGGACAGGGAGGGGAGACCCAGTACTTC; CDR3: CASSITGQGGETQYF
size: .; J: TRBJ1-1; D: .; V: TRBV10-2; DNA: TGCGCCAGCAGTGTCGGAGCCGTGAACACTGAAGCTTTCTTT; CDR3: CASSVGAVNTEAFF
size: .; J: TRBJ2-7; D: TRBD1; V: TRBV19; DNA: TGTGCCAGTAGTACCGGACAGGGGCTTGGCGAGCAGTACTTC; CDR3: CASSTGQGLGEQYF